The clone carrying this T cell receptor beta chain has a handful of counts. Antigen: not known. This record belongs to a study of regulatory T cells in long-lasting Graves disease. General study results and limits: The study found TRBV28, TRBJ1-2 and TRBJ2-5 favored in persistent disease.

Germline CDR1 MNHEY, CDR2 SVGAGI. This CDR3 has 16 residues. V was pared by 3 bases and J by 1 base, with 15 bases between. Libraries of TCR beta came from iRepertoire HTBI primers plus Arm-PCR of CDR3 regions. TCRdb called the multiplex PCR reads again in MiXCR, with one record for every CDR3 protein. The sample holds some 420,000 distinct CDR3 sequences, about 20% seen once. This sample's time point: persistent/refractory GD, antithyroid drugs over 5 years with positive TRAb. PBMC RNA served as the TCR library source. Clinicians diagnosed Graves' disease using American Thyroid Association guidelines. A peripheral blood sample, about 9.4 milliliters in volume, was drawn into EDTA tubes.

The material was peripheral blood mononuclear cells (PBMCs), obtained when the disease was refractory, from a patient treated with antithyroid drugs. The V gene is TRBV6-5, the J gene TRBJ1-1; maybe TRBD1 (5 bases). This TCR came from a female donor with Graves disease. The chain's CDR3 is CASSYYARGQNTEAFF. CDR3 coding DNA: TGTGCCAGCAGTTATTACGCCCGTGGACAGAACACTGAAGCTTTCTTT.